This entry lists 19 T cell receptor beta chains sequenced from one sample in a study of T-cell memory formation after mild COVID-19. MiXCR, applied by TCRdb to the 5' RACE reads, yields one record per CDR3 protein. In the table there are approximately 250,000 distinct CDR3 sequences, roughly a sixth of which are singletons. Sequenced: PBMCs or a T cell subset sorted from them (not recorded which). The receptors shown here come from a man between 18 and 35 years old who had mild COVID-19 (a few samples of this study predate the infection). Cell type and time point are not known.

The chain is built from TRBV18 and TRBJ1-2; no definite D call. V gave up 5 bases and J gave up 2 bases, with 9 bases separating them. This CDR3 contains 13 residues. The germline gives CDR1 KGHSH, CDR2 LQKENI. CDR3 region: CASSGSGNYGYTF. CDR3 nucleotide sequence: TGTGCCAGCTCAGGCAGCGGGAACTATGGCTACACCTTC.

This chain joins TRBV5-4 and TRBJ2-1; D remains ambiguous. V was shortened by 4 bases and J by 6 bases, with 17 bases between the two germline ends. This CDR3 is built from 15 residues. Germline CDR1 and CDR2: SGHNT and YYREEE (reference sequence). CDR3 DNA sequence: TGTGCCAGCAGCCCAGCAGCCAGCGAACTCAATGAGCAGTTCTTC. The encoded protein is CASSPAASELNEQFF.

This chain joins TRBV6-6 and TRBJ2-5; no clear D gene. The CDR3 is made up of 12 amino acids. Trimming pared 2 bases from V and 2 bases from J, leaving 3 bases between. Germline V gene sequence: CDR1 MNHNY, CDR2 SVGAGI (reference sequence). The CDR3 sequence is CASSYRQETQYF. The CDR3 DNA follows: TGTGCCAGCAGTTACCGACAAGAGACCCAGTACTTC.

J is TRBJ2-3 and V is TRBV21-1; TRBD2, as called in the table, went unchecked against the DNA. TRBV21-1 is reported as a pseudogene. The CDR3 loop spans 14 amino acids. The CDR3 coding sequence is TGTGCCAGCAGGTCACAGGCGGTGGGGAGGCCGCAGTATTTT. Its translation is CASRSQAVGRPQYF.

This clonotype appeared a few times. The rearrangement joins TRBV10-3 to TRBJ2-5, with 9 positions matching TRBD2. In germline, CDR1 is ENHRY, CDR2 SYGVKD. The CDR3 totals 16 residues. Trimming at V came to 10 bases and at J to 5 bases, leaving 17 bases not matched to a gene. The CDR3 sequence: CATAVRASGDGETQYF. CDR3 nucleotides: TGTGCCACCGCAGTTCGGGCTAGCGGGGACGGTGAGACCCAGTACTTC.

V usage is TRBV18 and J usage is TRBJ1-1, with D possibly matching TRBD1 (6 bases). The CDR3 is made up of 16 amino acids. Trimming stripped 1 base from V and 5 bases from J, with 17 bases between. Germline CDR1 and CDR2: KGHSH and LQKENI. DNA for the CDR3: TGTGCCAGCTCACCACAGCTACAGGGTGGAAGGACTGAAGCTTTCTTT. The encoded protein is CASSPQLQGGRTEAFF. Combining the CDR3 with reference TRBV18 and TRBJ1-1 gives the whole variable domain NAGVMQNPRHLVRRRGQEARLRCSPMKGHSHVYWYRQLPEEGLKFMVYLQKENIIDESGMPKERFSAEFPKEGPSILRIQQVVRGDSAAYFCASSPQLQGGRTEAFFGQGTRLTVV.

The sample holds a few counts of this clonotype. The V and J genes are TRBV2 and TRBJ2-3; D is possibly TRBD1 (5 bases). CDR3 length: 14 residues. V was cut by 8 bases and J by 2 bases, with 14 bases left in between. Germline V gene sequence: CDR1 SNHLY, CDR2 FYNNEI. CDR3 sequence reads: CASPPEQDTDTQYF. Here the CDR3 DNA reads TGTGCCAGCCCACCCGAACAGGACACAGATACGCAGTATTTT. Using reference TRBV2 and TRBJ2-3 for the parts outside the CDR3, the full variable domain is EPEVTQTPSHQVTQMGQEVILRCVPISNHLYFYWYRQILGQKVEFLVSFYNNEISEKSEIFDDQFSVERPDGSNFTLKIRSTKLEDSAMYFCASPPEQDTDTQYFGPGTRLTVL.

V is TRBV4-1 and J is TRBJ2-2; 14 nucleotides match TRBD2. CDR3 size: 20 residues. Germline V gene data show CDR1 as MGHRA and CDR2 as YSYEKL. The V segment lost 4 bases and the J segment 2 bases; nucleotides outside the gene matches: 12. The CDR3 protein is CASSRVWGTSGGLNTGELFF. The CDR3 nucleotides read TGCGCCAGCAGCCGCGTCTGGGGGACTAGCGGGGGCCTAAACACCGGGGAGCTGTTTTTT.

This clonotype has a handful of counts. The chain recombines TRBV4-1 with TRBJ2-3, with D uncertain. The V and J ends lost 3 bases and 4 bases respectively, with 11 bases between them. The CDR3 loop spans 14 amino acids. From germline, CDR1 is MGHRA and CDR2 YSYEKL. The CDR3 coding sequence is TGCGCCAGCAGCCAGGGGATGTCTCCAGATACGCAGTATTTT. Its protein is CASSQGMSPDTQYF.

The sample holds a few counts of this clonotype. This chain joins TRBV6-2 or TRBV6-3 and TRBJ2-7; 7 bases line up with TRBD1. CDR1 and CDR2 (germline): MNHEY, SVGEGT. The V segment lost 2 bases and the J segment 3 bases; nucleotides outside the gene matches: 4. CDR3 length equals 14 residues. The CDR3 loop is CASSYPDRYYEQYF. The CDR3, as DNA: TGTGCCAGCAGTTACCCGGACAGGTACTACGAGCAGTACTTC.

This clonotype showed up many times. The chain joins TRBV27 to TRBJ2-1; no definite D call. The V gene's germline CDR1 is MNHEY and CDR2 SMNVEV (reference sequence). This CDR3 spans 15 amino acids. The V and J ends lost 1 base and 0 bases respectively, with 7 bases between them. CDR3 nucleotide sequence: TGTGCCAGCAGTTTATTGGAAAGCTCCTACAATGAGCAGTTCTTC. Protein: CASSLLESSYNEQFF.

There are a few counts of this clonotype. V usage is TRBV18 and J usage is TRBJ2-7; D possibly corresponds to TRBD1 (5 bases). The CDR3 runs 13 residues. Germline CDR1 is KGHSH and CDR2 is LQKENI. V was clipped by 3 bases and J by 5 bases, with 11 bases between them. The CDR3 loop is CASSPQGVNEQYV. The CDR3 DNA reads as TGTGCCAGCTCACCGCAGGGTGTGAACGAGCAGTACGTC.

This clonotype has at least ten counts. This rearrangement joins TRBV4-1 to TRBJ2-3, with D unclear. Germline CDR1 and CDR2: MGHRA and YSYEKL. Trimming cost V 0 bases and J 2 bases, with 12 bases left between them. The CDR3 consists of 16 residues. This CDR3 reads CASSQEGHPNTDTQYF. Written as DNA, the CDR3 is TGCGCCAGCAGCCAAGAGGGTCACCCCAACACAGATACGCAGTATTTT.

This clonotype was seen more than once but under ten times. This chain links TRBV5-1 with TRBJ2-3; tentative D call: TRBD1 (6 bases). Deletions cut 0 bases from V and 4 bases from J, with 12 bases between. The CDR3 spans 15 residues. Looked up from germline, CDR1 is SGHRS and CDR2 is YFSETQ. The CDR3 sequence: CASSLADGGSDTQYF. CDR3 bases: TGCGCCAGCAGCTTGGCCGATGGGGGCTCAGATACGCAGTATTTT.

V and J are TRBV28 and TRBJ2-3; D unclear. In germline, CDR1 is MDHEN, CDR2 SYDVKM. The CDR3 is 13 amino acids. The V and J ends lost 7 bases and 0 bases respectively, with 8 bases between them. CDR3 in amino acids: CASTGGSTDTQYF. CDR3 sequence (DNA): TGTGCCAGCACTGGCGGAAGCACAGATACGCAGTATTTT.

This clonotype was counted a single time. The V gene is TRBV5-4, the J gene TRBJ1-3; perhaps TRBD1 as D (6 bases). Germline CDR1 SGHNT, CDR2 YYREEE (reference sequence). V lost 0 bases to trimming and J lost 4 bases, with 8 bases between them. This CDR3 spans 14 amino acids. CDR3 coding DNA: TGTGCCAGCAGCTTGGAAGGACAGGGAAACACCATATATTTT. Translation gives CASSLEGQGNTIYF.

This clonotype was picked up a small number of times. This chain links TRBV6-2 or TRBV6-3 with TRBJ2-7; no definite D call. V was clipped by 5 bases and J by 6 bases, with 20 bases between them. The CDR3 spans 15 residues. CDR1 and CDR2 (germline): MNHEY, SVGEGT. The CDR3 region has the DNA TGTGCCAGCAGTCCCCGGCCCAGAGCAGGTCGCGAGCAGTACTTC. Encoded protein: CASSPRPRAGREQYF.

In this sample, this clonotype turned up a few times. The genes are TRBV6-2 or TRBV6-3 and TRBJ1-2; D gene uncertain. This CDR3 comprises 14 residues. Germline lookup yields CDR1 MNHEY and CDR2 SVGEGT. V shed 6 bases and J shed 3 bases, with 14 bases lying between them. CDR3 sequence: CASRSSAYDYGYTF. DNA for the CDR3: TGTGCCAGCAGATCCTCTGCGTATGACTATGGCTACACCTTC.

V usage is TRBV7-9 and J usage is TRBJ2-1, with 7 nucleotides matching TRBD2. The V gene end was trimmed by 2 bases and the J gene end by 7 bases; junction bases not matched to a gene: 5. Germline loops: CDR1 SEHNR, CDR2 FQNEAQ (reference sequence). The CDR3 contains 14 residues. The chain's CDR3 is CASSLSGRENEQFF. The CDR3 coding sequence is TGTGCCAGCAGCTTATCAGGGAGGGAAAATGAGCAGTTCTTC.